This T cell receptor (beta chain) was captured by sequencing in a study of cytomegalovirus exposure and HLA in healthy donors. The overall study: In terms of ancestry, the Caucasian-associated cluster contained around four fifths of the 350 to 450 genotyped donors.

J lost 0 bases, V lost 5 bases, and 6 bases had no gene match. From germline, CDR1 is SGHVS and CDR2 FNYEAQ. The CDR3 is 16 amino acids. The PCR ran on 60 Vbeta and 13 Jbeta primers. Authors' methods: In a later analysis, of roughly 73 million unique beta chains, 9 million to 11 million appeared in at least two donors. Assay: immunoSEQ multiplex PCR; the TCRdb copy retains only in-frame clones and omits some. The V and J calls and clone size were taken over from that table, and D and trimming were inferred from the DNA. In the table there are 150,000 to 200,000 clones, 73% of which are singletons. The genes are TRBV7-6 and TRBJ2-2; TRBD1 matches at 7 bases. The TCR comes from a woman between 18 and 29 years old in good health and CMV-seropositive. Sequenced sample: PBMCs. This CDR3 reads CASSRDRVANTGELFF. CDR3 nucleotide sequence: TGTGCCAGCAGCAGAGACAGGGTAGCGAACACCGGGGAGCTGTTTTTT.